This T cell receptor beta chain was profiled in a study of CD8 T cells in ankylosing spondylitis. Notes on the study in general: Earlier authors reported some of these motif variants in reactive arthritis synovial fluid and blood. Ankylosing spondylitis blood seemed to carry a telltale TCR beta motif made of several highly homologous variants.

The CDR3 totals 22 residues. TCRdb itself ran the 5' RACE reads through MiXCR, one entry per CDR3 protein. The sample has roughly 490,000 distinct CDR3 sequences; approximately 5.3% are singletons. In regard to this clonotype: Antigen specificity is unknown.

The gene calls are TRBV21-1 and TRBJ2-4; TRBD2, the table's D call, lacks a check against the DNA. TRBV21-1 is given as a pseudogene. The sequenced sample consisted of blood, either unsorted or a sorted T cell fraction (not recorded which). The receptor comes from a male donor with ankylosing spondylitis. This chain's CDR3 is CASSKVLGGTSEDLLAKNIQYF. CDR3 coding DNA: TGTGCCAGCAGCAAAGTCTTAGGGGGGACTAGCGAAGACCTACTAGCCAAAAACATTCAGTACTTC.